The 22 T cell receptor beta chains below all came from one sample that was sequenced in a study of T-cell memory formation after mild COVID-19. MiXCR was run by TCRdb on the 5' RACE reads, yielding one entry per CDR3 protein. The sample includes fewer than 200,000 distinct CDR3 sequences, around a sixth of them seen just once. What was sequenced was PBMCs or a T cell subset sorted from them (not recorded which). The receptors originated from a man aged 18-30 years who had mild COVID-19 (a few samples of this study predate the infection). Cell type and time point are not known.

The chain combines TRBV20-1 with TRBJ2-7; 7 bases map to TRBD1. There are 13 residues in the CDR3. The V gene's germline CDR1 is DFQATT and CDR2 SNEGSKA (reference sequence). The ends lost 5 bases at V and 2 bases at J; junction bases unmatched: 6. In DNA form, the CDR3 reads TGCAGTGCTTGGACAGGACATACCTACGAGCAGTACGTC. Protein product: CSAWTGHTYEQYV.

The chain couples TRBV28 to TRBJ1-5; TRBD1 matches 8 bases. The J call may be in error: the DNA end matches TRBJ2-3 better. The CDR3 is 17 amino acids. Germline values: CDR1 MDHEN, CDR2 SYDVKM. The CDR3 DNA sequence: TGTGCCAGCAGTTCTCACGGACAGGGCTCCTTCAATCAGCCCCAGTATTTT. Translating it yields CASSSHGQGSFNQPQYF.

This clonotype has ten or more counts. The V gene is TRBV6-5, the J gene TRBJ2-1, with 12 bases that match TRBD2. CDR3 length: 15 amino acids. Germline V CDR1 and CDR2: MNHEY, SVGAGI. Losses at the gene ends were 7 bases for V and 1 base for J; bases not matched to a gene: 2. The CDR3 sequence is CASNLAGGSYNEQFF. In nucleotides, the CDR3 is TGTGCCAGCAACCTAGCGGGGGGGTCCTACAATGAGCAGTTCTTC.

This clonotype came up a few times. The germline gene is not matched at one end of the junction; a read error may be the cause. In nucleotides, the CDR3 is TGTGCTAGCAGCTTGGACAGTGGAAACACCATATATTTT. Amino acid sequence: CASSLDSGNTIYF. The chain links TRBV7-7 to TRBJ1-3, with D possibly matching TRBD1 (6 bases). This CDR3 comprises 13 residues. Per germline, CDR1 SSHAT and CDR2 FNYEAQ (reference sequence).

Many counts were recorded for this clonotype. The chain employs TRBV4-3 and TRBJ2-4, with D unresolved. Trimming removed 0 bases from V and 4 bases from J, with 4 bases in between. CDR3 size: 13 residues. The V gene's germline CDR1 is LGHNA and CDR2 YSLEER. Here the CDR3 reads CASSQETKNIQYF. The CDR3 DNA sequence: TGCGCCAGCAGCCAAGAGACTAAAAACATTCAGTACTTC.

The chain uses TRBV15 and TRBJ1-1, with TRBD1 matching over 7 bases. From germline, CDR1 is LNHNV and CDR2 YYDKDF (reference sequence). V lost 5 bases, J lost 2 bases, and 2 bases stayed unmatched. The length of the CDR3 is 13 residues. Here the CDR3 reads CATSWDRNTEAFF. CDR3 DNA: TGTGCCACCAGCTGGGACAGAAACACTGAAGCTTTCTTT.

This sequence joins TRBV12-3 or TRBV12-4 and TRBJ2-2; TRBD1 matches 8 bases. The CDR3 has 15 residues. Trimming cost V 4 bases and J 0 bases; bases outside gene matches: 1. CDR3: CASSWTGPNTGELFF. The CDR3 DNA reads TGTGCCAGCAGTTGGACAGGGCCGAACACCGGGGAGCTGTTTTTT.

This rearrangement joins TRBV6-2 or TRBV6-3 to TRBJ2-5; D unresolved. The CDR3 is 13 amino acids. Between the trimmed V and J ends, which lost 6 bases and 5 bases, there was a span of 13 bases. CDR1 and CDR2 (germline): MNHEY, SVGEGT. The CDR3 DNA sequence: TGTGCCAGCAGATCTCCACGGTGGGAGACCCAGTACTTC. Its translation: CASRSPRWETQYF.

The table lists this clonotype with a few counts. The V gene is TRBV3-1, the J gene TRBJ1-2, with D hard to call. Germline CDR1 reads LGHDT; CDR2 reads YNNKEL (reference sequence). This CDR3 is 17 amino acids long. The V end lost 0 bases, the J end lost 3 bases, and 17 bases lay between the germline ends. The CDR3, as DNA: TGTGCCAGCAGCCAAGAGTTTTTATCGCGGTTGGACTATGGCTACACCTTC. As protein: CASSQEFLSRLDYGYTF.

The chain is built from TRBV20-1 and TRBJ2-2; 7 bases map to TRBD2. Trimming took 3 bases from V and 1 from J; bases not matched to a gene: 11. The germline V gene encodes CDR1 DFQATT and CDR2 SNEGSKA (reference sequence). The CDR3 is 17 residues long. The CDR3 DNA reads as TGCAGTGCTAGGGCCCTGGGGGAGCGGGGGAACACCGGGGAGCTGTTTTTT. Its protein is CSARALGERGNTGELFF.

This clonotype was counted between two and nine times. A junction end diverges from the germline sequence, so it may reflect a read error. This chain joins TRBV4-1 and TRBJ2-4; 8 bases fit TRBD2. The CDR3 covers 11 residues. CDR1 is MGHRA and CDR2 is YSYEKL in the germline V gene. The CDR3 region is CASREAGVLHF. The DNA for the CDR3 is TGCGCCAGCAGAGAAGCGGGGGTCCTGCACTTC.

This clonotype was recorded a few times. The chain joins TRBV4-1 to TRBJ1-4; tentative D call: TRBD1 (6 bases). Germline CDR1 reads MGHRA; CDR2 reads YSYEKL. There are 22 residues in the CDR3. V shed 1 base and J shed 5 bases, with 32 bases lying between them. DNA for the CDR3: TGCGCCAGCAGCCAAGTTATCTTGCTGGGGGGCCGAAGGGGCAGAGGGAATGAAAAACTGTTTTTT. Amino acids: CASSQVILLGGRRGRGNEKLFF.

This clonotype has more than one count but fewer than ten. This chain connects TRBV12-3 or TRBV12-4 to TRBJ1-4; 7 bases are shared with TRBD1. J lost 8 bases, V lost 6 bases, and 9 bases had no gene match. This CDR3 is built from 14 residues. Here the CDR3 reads CASSPRQGSEKLFF. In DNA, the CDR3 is TGTGCCAGCAGCCCTCGACAGGGAAGCGAAAAACTGTTTTTT.

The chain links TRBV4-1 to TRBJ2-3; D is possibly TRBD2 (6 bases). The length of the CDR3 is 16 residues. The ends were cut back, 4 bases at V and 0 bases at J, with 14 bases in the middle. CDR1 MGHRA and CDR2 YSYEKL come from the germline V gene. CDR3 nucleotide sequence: TGCGCCAGCAGCCCTTTTGGAGGGGCTAGCACAGATACGCAGTATTTT. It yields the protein CASSPFGGASTDTQYF.

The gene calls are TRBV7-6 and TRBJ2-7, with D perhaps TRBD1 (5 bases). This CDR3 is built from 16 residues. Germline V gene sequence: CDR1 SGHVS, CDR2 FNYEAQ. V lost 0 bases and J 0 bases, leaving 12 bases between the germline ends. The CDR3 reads CASSLALSRDSYEQYF. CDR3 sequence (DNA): TGTGCCAGCAGCTTAGCCCTCAGCAGGGACTCCTACGAGCAGTACTTC.

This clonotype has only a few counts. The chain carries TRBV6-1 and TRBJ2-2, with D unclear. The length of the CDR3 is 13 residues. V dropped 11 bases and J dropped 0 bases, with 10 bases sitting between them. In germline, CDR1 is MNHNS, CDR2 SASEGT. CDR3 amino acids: CAAKVPNTGELFF. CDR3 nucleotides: TGTGCCGCGAAAGTCCCGAACACCGGGGAGCTGTTTTTT.

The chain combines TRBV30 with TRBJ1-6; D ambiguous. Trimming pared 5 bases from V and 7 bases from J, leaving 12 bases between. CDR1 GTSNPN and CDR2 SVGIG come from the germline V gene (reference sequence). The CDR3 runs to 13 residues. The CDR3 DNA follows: TGTGCCTGGGGTTCTATAGGGAATTCACCCCTCCACTTT. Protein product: CAWGSIGNSPLHF.

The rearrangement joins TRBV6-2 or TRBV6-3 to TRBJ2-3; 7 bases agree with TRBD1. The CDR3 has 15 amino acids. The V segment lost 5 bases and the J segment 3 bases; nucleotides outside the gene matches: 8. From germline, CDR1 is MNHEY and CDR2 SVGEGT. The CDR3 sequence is CASSPRGRLTDTQYF. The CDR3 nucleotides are TGTGCCAGCAGTCCGAGGGGGCGCTTGACAGATACGCAGTATTTT.

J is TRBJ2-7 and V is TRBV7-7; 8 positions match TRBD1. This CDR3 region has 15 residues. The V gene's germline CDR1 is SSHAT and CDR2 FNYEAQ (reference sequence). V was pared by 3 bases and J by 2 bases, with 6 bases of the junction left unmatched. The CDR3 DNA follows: TGTGCCAGCAGCTTCGGACAGGGAGATACCTACGAGCAGTACTTC. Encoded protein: CASSFGQGDTYEQYF.

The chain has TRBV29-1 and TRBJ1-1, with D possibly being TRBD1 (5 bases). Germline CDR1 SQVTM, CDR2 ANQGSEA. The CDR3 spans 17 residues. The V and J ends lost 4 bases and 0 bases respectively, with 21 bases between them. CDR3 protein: CSVVLFRLGTVNTEAFF. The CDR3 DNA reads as TGCAGCGTTGTTTTATTTAGGTTGGGGACGGTGAACACTGAAGCTTTCTTT.

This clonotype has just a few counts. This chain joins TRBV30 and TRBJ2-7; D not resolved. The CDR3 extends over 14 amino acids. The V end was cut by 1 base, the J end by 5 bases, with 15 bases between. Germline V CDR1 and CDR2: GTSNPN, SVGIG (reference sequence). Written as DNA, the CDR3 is TGTGCCTGGAGTGCCCCAGGACCCAAGGACGAGCAGTACTTC. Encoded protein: CAWSAPGPKDEQYF.

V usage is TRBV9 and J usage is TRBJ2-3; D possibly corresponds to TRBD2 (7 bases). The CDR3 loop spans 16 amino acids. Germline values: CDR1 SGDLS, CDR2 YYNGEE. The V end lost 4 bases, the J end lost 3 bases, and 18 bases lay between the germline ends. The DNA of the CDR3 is TGTGCCAGCAGCCCCAGTCGAGGGGGGGGAACAGATACGCAGTATTTT. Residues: CASSPSRGGGTDTQYF.